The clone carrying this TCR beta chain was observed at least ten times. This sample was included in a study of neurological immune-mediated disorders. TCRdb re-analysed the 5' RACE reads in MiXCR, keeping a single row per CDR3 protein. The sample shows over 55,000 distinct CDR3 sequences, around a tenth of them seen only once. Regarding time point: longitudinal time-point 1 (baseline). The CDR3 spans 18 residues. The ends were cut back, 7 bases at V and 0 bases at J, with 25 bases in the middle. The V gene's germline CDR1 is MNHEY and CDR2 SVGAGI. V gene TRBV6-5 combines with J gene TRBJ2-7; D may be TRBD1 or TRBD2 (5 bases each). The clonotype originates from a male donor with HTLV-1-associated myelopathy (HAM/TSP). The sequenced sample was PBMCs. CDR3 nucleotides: TGTGCCAGCATGGTCGGTCGTACAGGCCGAGGGCACTCCTACGAGCAGTACTTC. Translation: CASMVGRTGRGHSYEQYF.